The next 22 T cell receptor beta chains were all read from a single sample in a study of OX40 agonist ivuxolimab in advanced cancers. Sequencing was performed with immunoSEQ multiplex PCR; in TCRdb, only in-frame clones are kept and a portion is missing. Among 30,000 to 45,000 clones listed, about 88% were seen once. The source material was CD4+ or CD8+ T cells sorted from blood, sampled in a trial of the OX40 agonist ivuxolimab. The receptors here all came from an adult with an advanced solid tumor such as melanoma, head and neck, liver or kidney cancer.

The chain links TRBV27 to TRBJ1-5, with D possibly being TRBD1 (5 bases). The germline CDR1 and CDR2 sequences are MNHEY and SMNVEV (reference sequence). This CDR3 region has 18 residues. V lost 0 bases and J lost 6, with 21 bases in between. CDR3 bases: TGTGCCAGCAGTTTATCCAGGGAGACCCCTTTACCAGGTCAGCCCCAGCATTTT. Its protein is CASSLSRETPLPGQPQHF.

As DNA, the CDR3 is TGTGCCAGCAGTTCCATGGGCCGTGGCTACACCTTC. As protein: CASSSMGRGYTF. The chain joins TRBV27 to TRBJ1-2; D unclear. CDR3 length: 12 residues. The germline CDR1 and CDR2 sequences are MNHEY and SMNVEV (reference sequence). Trimming took off 4 bases at V and 7 bases at J, with 10 bases between the two ends.

The chain couples TRBV5-1 to TRBJ2-7; 11 bases are shared with TRBD1. Unmatched junction bases numbered 6, after V lost 4 bases and J lost 0 bases. From germline, CDR1 is SGHRS and CDR2 YFSETQ. There are 16 residues in the CDR3. In DNA form, the CDR3 reads TGCGCCAGCAGCACAGGACAGGGGGCAGACTCCTACGAGCAGTACTTC. Its translation is CASSTGQGADSYEQYF.

The chain joins TRBV19 to TRBJ1-2; D is possibly TRBD1 (5 bases). The CDR3 length is 14 residues. The V gene's germline CDR1 is LNHDA and CDR2 SQIVND (reference sequence). V was pared by 8 bases and J by 0 bases, with 13 bases between. The CDR3 reads CASGTEAANYGYTF. The CDR3 DNA follows: TGTGCCAGTGGGACGGAGGCTGCTAACTATGGCTACACCTTC.

This chain connects TRBV6-6 to TRBJ1-3; D unresolved. Per the germline V gene, CDR1 is MNHNY and CDR2 is SVGAGI (reference sequence). The CDR3 consists of 15 residues. Trimming took 8 bases from V and 4 from J, leaving 18 bases between them. As DNA, the CDR3 is TGTGCCAGCGAAAGTCAACAGTCGTTCGGAAACACCATATATTTT. Protein product: CASESQQSFGNTIYF.

This clone came up once. The chain has TRBV2 and TRBJ2-7, with 7 bases aligning to TRBD1. V trimming: 8 bases; J trimming: 3 bases; junction bases outside the gene matches: 10. The CDR3 is made up of 14 amino acids. The germline V gene encodes CDR1 SNHLY and CDR2 FYNNEI. CDR3 region: CASDDRVGIYEQYF. The CDR3 DNA follows: TGTGCCAGCGATGACAGGGTTGGGATCTACGAGCAGTACTTC.

This CDR3 is CASSWLGQETQYF. The CDR3 DNA sequence: TGTGCCAGCAGTTGGTTGGGCCAAGAGACCCAGTACTTC. This chain uses TRBV6-5 with TRBJ2-5; D not resolved. The germline V gene has CDR1 MNHEY and CDR2 SVGAGI. Trimming removed 4 bases at V and 1 base at J, with 7 bases between. The CDR3 has 13 amino acids.

This clone was seen once. The chain couples TRBV13 to TRBJ1-4; TRBD1 might be the D (6 bases). V gave up 4 bases and J gave up 7 bases, with 19 bases separating them. From germline, CDR1 is PRHDT and CDR2 FYEKMQ (reference sequence). The CDR3 length is 16 residues. CDR3 in amino acids: CASSSQRTEEGEKLFF. The CDR3, as DNA: TGTGCCAGCAGCTCCCAACGGACAGAGGAAGGTGAAAAACTGTTTTTT.

This clone was recorded only once. A junction end diverges from the germline sequence, so it may reflect a read error. The chain joins TRBV7-7 to TRBJ2-7; tentatively, D is TRBD1 (5 bases). The CDR3 is made up of 13 amino acids. Germline V gene sequence: CDR1 SSHAT, CDR2 FNYEAQ (reference sequence). CDR3 coding DNA: TGTGCTAGCAGCGAGGCAGGGTCCTACGAGCAGTACTTC. Its translation: CASSEAGSYEQYF.

The chain employs TRBV15 and TRBJ2-3, with a weak D call TRBD1 (7 bases). Germline values: CDR1 LNHNV, CDR2 YYDKDF (reference sequence). Trimming removed 5 bases at V and 6 bases at J, with 21 bases between. The CDR3 length is 16 residues. The CDR3 spells CATSGRQGGVSDTQYF. For the CDR3, the DNA is TGTGCCACCAGCGGTAGACAGGGCGGGGTGTCGGATACGCAGTATTTT.

On this clone: The sample has other DNA sequences that encode this CDR3 too. In DNA, the CDR3 is TGTGCCAGTAGCCCGGGACAGGGGCCTTACGAGCAGTACTTC. Translated: CASSPGQGPYEQYF. This chain links TRBV19 with TRBJ2-7, with 10 positions matching TRBD1. This CDR3 comprises 14 residues. Germline-derived CDR1 and CDR2 are LNHDA and SQIVND (reference sequence). V was clipped by 6 bases and J by 4 bases; unmatched bases: 6.

The rearrangement links TRBV30 to TRBJ1-4; D unclear. V lost 3 bases, J lost 8 bases, and 13 bases lay in between. There are 13 residues in the CDR3. CDR1 and CDR2 from the germline V gene are GTSNPN and SVGIG (reference sequence). CDR3 bases: TGTGCCTGGAGCGAATCGGGGAACGAAAAACTGTTTTTT. Translating gives CAWSESGNEKLFF.

In DNA, the CDR3 is TGTGCCAGCAGTTTAGGGACTAGCGGGGCTTACAATGAGCAGTTCTTC. Translating it yields CASSLGTSGAYNEQFF. The V call is TRBV27, the J call TRBJ2-1, with 13 bases that match TRBD2. The V segment lost 2 bases and the J segment 4 bases; nucleotides outside the gene matches: 2. Germline values: CDR1 MNHEY, CDR2 SMNVEV (reference sequence). The CDR3 loop spans 16 amino acids.

This chain uses TRBV4-1 with TRBJ2-2; no clear D gene. In germline, CDR1 is MGHRA, CDR2 YSYEKL. The CDR3 contains 13 residues. With 4 bases removed from V and 0 bases from J, the gap between germline ends came to 3 bases. CDR3 in DNA: TGCGCCAGCAGCCTCGCGAACACCGGGGAGCTGTTTTTT. This gives the protein CASSLANTGELFF.

The V and J genes are TRBV11-2 and TRBJ2-2; D not resolved. The CDR3 totals 11 residues. The V end was cut by 3 bases, the J end by 6 bases, with 2 bases between. CDR1 is SGHAT, CDR2 FQNNGV, per germline. The CDR3 DNA reads as TGTGCCAGCAGCTTGCCCGGGGAGCTGTTTTTT. Its translation: CASSLPGELFF.

This chain links TRBV5-1 with TRBJ2-1, with 7 bases fitting TRBD2. V was clipped by 1 base and J by 6 bases; unmatched bases: 4. Germline V gives CDR1 SGHRS, CDR2 YFSETQ. The CDR3 covers 14 residues. CDR3 region: CASSLSWGGNEQFF. Written as DNA, the CDR3 is TGCGCCAGCAGCTTGAGTTGGGGGGGCAATGAGCAGTTCTTC.

This chain links TRBV4-1 with TRBJ1-3, with D uncertain. V was shortened by 0 bases and J by 7 bases, with 19 bases between the two germline ends. The CDR3 is made up of 17 amino acids. Germline V CDR1 and CDR2: MGHRA, YSYEKL. The CDR3 spells CASSQDPDLLGGNTIYF. The CDR3 DNA is TGCGCCAGCAGCCAAGATCCAGACCTACTCGGAGGGAACACCATATATTTT.

This clone is medium-sized within its sample. This same CDR3 is encoded by further DNA sequences in the sample. The chain combines TRBV30 with TRBJ1-6, with a weak D call TRBD1 (5 bases). CDR1 and CDR2 (germline): GTSNPN, SVGIG (reference sequence). Trimming removed 4 bases from V and 0 bases from J, with 13 bases in between. This CDR3 spans 16 amino acids. CDR3 in DNA: TGTGCCTGGAAGGGCAGGGAAAGCTCCTATAATTCACCCCTCCACTTT. Translation gives CAWKGRESSYNSPLHF. The full variable domain, in which reference TRBV30 and TRBJ1-6 provide the parts outside the CDR3, is SQTIHQWPATLVQPVGSPLSLECTVEGTSNPNLYWYRQAAGRGLQLLFYSVGIGQISSEVPQNLSASRPQDRQFILSSKKLLLSDSGFYLCAWKGRESSYNSPLHFGNGTRLTVT.

The gene calls are TRBV25-1 and TRBJ2-3; the D is unclear. This CDR3 has 14 residues. CDR1 is MGHDK and CDR2 is SYGVNS in the germline V gene. V was cut by 7 bases and J by 2 bases, with 13 bases left in between. For the CDR3, the DNA is TGTGCCAGCACTAGAAATGGTATCACAGATACGCAGTATTTT. It encodes CASTRNGITDTQYF.

The chain links TRBV19 to TRBJ2-2, with TRBD1 matching 9 bases. With 10 bases clipped from V and 5 bases from J, the junction kept 8 bases outside the gene matches. Germline V lookup: CDR1 LNHDA, CDR2 SQIVND (reference sequence). The CDR3 runs 14 residues. This chain's CDR3 is CATAGQGWTGELFF. DNA of the CDR3: TGTGCCACTGCAGGACAGGGGTGGACCGGGGAGCTGTTTTTT.

This chain links TRBV2 with TRBJ2-3; D remains ambiguous. The germline V gene has CDR1 SNHLY and CDR2 FYNNEI. The ends were cut back, 3 bases at V and 2 bases at J, with 12 bases in the middle. The CDR3 extends over 15 amino acids. As DNA, the CDR3 is TGTGCCAGCAGTGAGGGCCACCCCTCCACAGATACGCAGTATTTT. It is translated as CASSEGHPSTDTQYF.

The genes are TRBV27 and TRBJ1-1, with 9 bases that match TRBD1. V lost 5 bases to trimming and J lost 11 bases; unmatched junction nucleotides: 9. CDR3 size: 13 residues. Per germline, CDR1 MNHEY and CDR2 SMNVEV (reference sequence). The CDR3 here is CASSMGQGVSAFF. The CDR3 DNA is TGTGCCAGCAGTATGGGACAGGGTGTTTCGGCTTTCTTT.